This TCR beta chain was observed in a study of blood T cell repertoires in COVID-19. Sequenced by immunoSEQ multiplex PCR; TCRdb stores in-frame clones only, minus some. The sample includes 350,000 or so clones, over 75% of them seen just once. V was clipped by 5 bases and J by 14 bases; unmatched bases: 10. The CDR3 spans 13 residues. The germline gives CDR1 SEHNR, CDR2 FQNEAQ (reference sequence). The sample comprised peripheral blood. The chain links TRBV7-9 to TRBJ2-5; TRBD2 agrees at 11 bases. This receptor was obtained from a woman aged 25 to 39 with COVID-19, enrolled during active disease. This chain's CDR3 is CASSRGLAELYYF. In nucleotides, the CDR3 is TGTGCCAGCAGCCGGGGACTAGCGGAATTATACTACTTC. The whole variable domain, remainder taken from reference TRBV7-9 and TRBJ2-5, is DTGVSQNPRHKITKRGQNVTFRCDPISEHNRLYWYRQTLGQGPEFLTYFQNEAQLEKSRLLSDRFSAERPKGSFSTLEIQRTEQGDSAMYLCASSRGLAELYYFGPGTRLLVL.